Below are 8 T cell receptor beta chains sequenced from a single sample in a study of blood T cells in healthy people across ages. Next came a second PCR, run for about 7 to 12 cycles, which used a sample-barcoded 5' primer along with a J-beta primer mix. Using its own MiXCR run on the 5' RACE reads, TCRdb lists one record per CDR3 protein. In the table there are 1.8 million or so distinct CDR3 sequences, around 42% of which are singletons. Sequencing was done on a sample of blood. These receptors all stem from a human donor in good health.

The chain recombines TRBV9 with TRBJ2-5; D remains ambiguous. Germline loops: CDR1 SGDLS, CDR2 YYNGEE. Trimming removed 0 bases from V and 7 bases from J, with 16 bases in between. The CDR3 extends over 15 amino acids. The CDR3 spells CASSVDTLRRATQYF. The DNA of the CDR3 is TGTGCCAGCAGCGTAGATACGTTAAGGAGAGCGACCCAGTACTTC.

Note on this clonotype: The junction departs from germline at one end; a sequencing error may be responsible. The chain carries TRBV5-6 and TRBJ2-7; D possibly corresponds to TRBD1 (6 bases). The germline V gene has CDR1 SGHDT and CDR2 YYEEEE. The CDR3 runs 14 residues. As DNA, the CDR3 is TGTGCCGGCAGCTCTAGCAGGGGTCGCGACGAGCAGTACTTC. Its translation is CAGSSSRGRDEQYF.

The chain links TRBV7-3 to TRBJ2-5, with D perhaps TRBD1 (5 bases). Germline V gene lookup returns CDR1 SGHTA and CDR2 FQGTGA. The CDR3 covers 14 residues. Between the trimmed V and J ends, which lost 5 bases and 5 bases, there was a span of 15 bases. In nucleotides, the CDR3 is TGTGCCAGCAGCCCGCAGGCAGGGCTGGAGACCCAGTACTTC. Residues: CASSPQAGLETQYF.

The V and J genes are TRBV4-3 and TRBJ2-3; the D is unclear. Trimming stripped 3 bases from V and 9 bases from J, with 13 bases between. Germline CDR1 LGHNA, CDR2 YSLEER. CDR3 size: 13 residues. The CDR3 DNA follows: TGCGCCAGCAGCCAGGGGATTGCGGAAACGCAGTATTTT. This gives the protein CASSQGIAETQYF.

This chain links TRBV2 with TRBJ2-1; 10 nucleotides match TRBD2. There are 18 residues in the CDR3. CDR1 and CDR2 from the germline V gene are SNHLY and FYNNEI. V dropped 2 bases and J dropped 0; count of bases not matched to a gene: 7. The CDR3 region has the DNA TGTGCCAGCAGTGAACTAGCGGGGGCCCGCGGCTCCTACAATGAGCAGTTCTTC. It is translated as CASSELAGARGSYNEQFF.

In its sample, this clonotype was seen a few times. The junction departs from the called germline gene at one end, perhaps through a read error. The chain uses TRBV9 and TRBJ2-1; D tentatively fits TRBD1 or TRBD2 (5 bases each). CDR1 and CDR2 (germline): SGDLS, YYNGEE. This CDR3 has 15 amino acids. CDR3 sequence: CVSSVEGTPYNEQFF. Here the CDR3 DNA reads TGTGTCAGCAGCGTAGAGGGGACGCCCTACAATGAGCAGTTCTTC.

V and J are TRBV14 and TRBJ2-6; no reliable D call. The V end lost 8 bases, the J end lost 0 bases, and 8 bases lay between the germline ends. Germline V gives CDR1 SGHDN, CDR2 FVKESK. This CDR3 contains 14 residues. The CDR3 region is CASQPFSGANVLTF. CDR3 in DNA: TGTGCCAGCCAACCCTTCTCTGGGGCCAACGTCCTGACTTTC.

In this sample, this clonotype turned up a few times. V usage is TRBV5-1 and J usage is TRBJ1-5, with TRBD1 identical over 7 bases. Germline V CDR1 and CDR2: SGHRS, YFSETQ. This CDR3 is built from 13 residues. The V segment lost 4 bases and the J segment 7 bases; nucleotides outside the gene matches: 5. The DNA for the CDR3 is TGCGCCAGCAGCGTTGGGACAGAGCAGCCCCAGCATTTT. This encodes CASSVGTEQPQHF. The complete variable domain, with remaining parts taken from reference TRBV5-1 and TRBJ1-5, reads KAGVTQTPRYLIKTRGQQVTLSCSPISGHRSVSWYQQTPGQGLQFLFEYFSETQRNKGNFPGRFSGRQFSNSRSEMNVSTLELGDSALYLCASSVGTEQPQHFGDGTRLSIL.